This T cell receptor (beta chain) was identified during a study of vaccination and CD4 T cells after COVID-19. The study sequenced cultured CD4+ T cell DNA using the Oncomine TCR Beta short-read assay. From the PCR reads, TCRdb called clonotypes with MiXCR, one entry per CDR3 protein. The data show roughly 24,000 distinct CDR3 sequences, with roughly two fifths seen just once and roughly a tenth held by the top ten. The CDR3 has 16 residues. Treatment noted: roughly ten-day PBMC culture with coronavirus spike peptide pools or control peptides (ViraFEST assay). This clonotype was detected only a few times. Antigen unknown.

This rearrangement joins TRBV21-1 to TRBJ1-2. TRBV21-1 is termed a pseudogene. Sequenced material: CD4+ T cells from blood, cultured in vitro. This sequence was found in a human donor who had recovered from COVID-19. CDR3 region: CASSGQGPPAIYGYTF. The CDR3 nucleotides read TGTGCCAGCAGTGGTCAGGGCCCTCCCGCGATCTATGGCTACACCTTC.